Shown below are 20 T cell receptor beta chains from a single sample sequenced in a study of vaccination and CD4 T cells after COVID-19 (dated by TCRdb to between 2021 and 2023). Library preparation used PCR. Sequencing used an Illumina iSeq 100. At the Johns Hopkins FTIC core, DNA from the cultured CD4+ T cells underwent TCR sequencing with the Oncomine TCR Beta short-read assay. TCRdb reprocessing: public reads trimmed at Q25 with fastp, clones called with MiXCR, in-frame beta chains kept. Identical CDR3 proteins give one entry, which carries the most common genes and DNA. The sample yields fewer than 15,000 distinct CDR3 sequences; around 44% were counted once. The ten largest clones capture 13% of the sample. The sample's treatment or condition label, in plain terms: roughly ten-day PBMC culture with coronavirus spike peptide pools or control peptides (ViraFEST assay). These receptors' antigens are unknown.

The sample was CD4+ T cells from blood, cultured in vitro. These receptor sequences come from a human donor who had recovered from COVID-19.

The gene calls are TRBV28 and TRBJ1-2; D gene uncertain. Trimming pared 5 bases from V and 5 bases from J, leaving 18 bases between. The germline CDR1 and CDR2 sequences are MDHEN and SYDVKM. The CDR3 consists of 15 residues. The CDR3 coding sequence is TGTGCCAGCAGTATAGTAGGGCGGGGAATTTATGGCTACACCTTC. Its protein is CASSIVGRGIYGYTF.

There are a few counts of this clonotype. V is TRBV7-2 and J is TRBJ2-1, with D possibly being TRBD2 (6 bases). Trimming removed 3 bases at V and 6 bases at J, with 15 bases between. Germline CDR1 is SGHTA and CDR2 is FQGNSA. This CDR3 has 15 residues. CDR3 DNA: TGTGCCAGCAGCTTGACTAGGGCGGCGCCCAATGAGCAGTTCTTC. Its translation: CASSLTRAAPNEQFF.

Only a few counts were recorded for this clonotype. V usage is TRBV30 and J usage is TRBJ1-6; D ambiguous. Germline lookup yields CDR1 GTSNPN and CDR2 SVGIG (reference sequence). V dropped 4 bases and J dropped 8 bases, with 15 bases sitting between them. This CDR3 contains 14 residues. CDR3 nucleotides: TGTGCCTGGACCCCCCGGGGAATATATTCACCCCTCCACTTT. It is translated as CAWTPRGIYSPLHF.

The chain recombines TRBV6-2 or TRBV6-3 with TRBJ1-2; 9 nucleotides line up with TRBD1. In germline, CDR1 is MNHEY, CDR2 SVGEGT. The CDR3 contains 14 residues. The junction had 7 bases not matched to a gene; V was cut back by 6 bases and J by 5 bases. CDR3 nucleotide sequence: TGTGCCAGCAGGGACCGGGACAGGGCTTATGGCTACACCTTC. Its translation: CASRDRDRAYGYTF.

The chain is built from TRBV6-1 and TRBJ1-1; possible D gene TRBD1, 5 bases. Per the germline V gene, CDR1 is MNHNS and CDR2 is SASEGT. This CDR3 region has 15 residues. Between the trimmed V and J ends, which lost 6 bases and 3 bases, there was a span of 17 bases. The CDR3 reads CASSLNTPGHTEAFF. CDR3 DNA: TGTGCCAGCAGCTTGAACACCCCGGGGCACACTGAAGCTTTCTTT.

The rearrangement uses TRBV7-2 and TRBJ2-3; the D is unclear. The germline V and J ends were trimmed by 3 bases and 0 bases, with 10 bases remaining between them. Germline V gives CDR1 SGHTA, CDR2 FQGNSA. This CDR3 comprises 15 residues. CDR3: CASSLNSPSTDTQYF. The CDR3 DNA is TGTGCCAGCAGCTTGAACAGTCCTAGCACAGATACGCAGTATTTT. The complete variable domain, with remaining parts taken from reference TRBV7-2 and TRBJ2-3, reads GAGVSQSPSNKVTEKGKDVELRCDPISGHTALYWYRQSLGQGLEFLIYFQGNSAPDKSGLPSDRFSAERTGGSVSTLTIQRTQQEDSAVYLCASSLNSPSTDTQYFGPGTRLTVL.

The rearrangement joins TRBV19 to TRBJ2-4; D possibly corresponds to TRBD1 (6 bases). CDR3 length equals 12 residues. With 5 bases removed from V and 6 bases from J, the gap between germline ends came to 8 bases. Germline V gene sequence: CDR1 LNHDA, CDR2 SQIVND (reference sequence). In nucleotides, the CDR3 is TGTGCCAGTAGTGTACAGGGAAACATTCAGTACTTC. Protein product: CASSVQGNIQYF.

The chain combines TRBV20-1 with TRBJ2-4; possible D gene TRBD1, 6 bases. Per germline, CDR1 DFQATT and CDR2 SNEGSKA (reference sequence). With 3 bases removed from V and 6 bases from J, the gap between germline ends came to 15 bases. The CDR3 totals 14 residues. CDR3 protein: CSASVPGQRNIQYF. The CDR3 DNA is TGCAGTGCTAGTGTTCCCGGACAGAGAAACATTCAGTACTTC.

The genes are TRBV14 and TRBJ1-1, with D possibly matching TRBD1 (6 bases). Germline loops: CDR1 SGHDN, CDR2 FVKESK. V was trimmed by 1 base and J by 5 bases, leaving 11 bases between them. The CDR3 contains 14 residues. The CDR3 DNA reads as TGTGCCAGCAGCCAAGCCGGGGGGCTTACTGAAGCTTTCTTT. It yields the protein CASSQAGGLTEAFF.

The chain joins TRBV7-2 to TRBJ2-1; 7 nucleotides line up with TRBD2. The V gene end was trimmed by 1 base and the J gene end by 0 bases; junction bases not matched to a gene: 3. The CDR3 is 16 amino acids. CDR1 and CDR2 from the germline V gene are SGHTA and FQGNSA. CDR3 DNA: TGTGCCAGCAGCTTAGGAGGGACTACCTCCTACAATGAGCAGTTCTTC. It encodes CASSLGGTTSYNEQFF.

The V call is TRBV19, the J call TRBJ2-5; D is tentatively TRBD1 or TRBD2 (6 bases each). This CDR3 is built from 12 residues. Germline V gives CDR1 LNHDA, CDR2 SQIVND (reference sequence). V lost 7 bases and J 5 bases, leaving 11 bases between the germline ends. The CDR3 is CASNGGMETQYF. The CDR3 DNA is TGTGCCAGTAACGGGGGCATGGAGACCCAGTACTTC.

This clonotype was counted a single time. V usage is TRBV6-1 and J usage is TRBJ1-3; the D is unclear. Germline CDR1 and CDR2: MNHNS and SASEGT. CDR3 length: 14 amino acids. Trimming cost V 7 bases and J 2 bases, with 12 bases left between them. The CDR3 coding sequence is TGTGCCAGCAATCTTTTGGGTGCTGGAAACACCATATATTTT. Its translation: CASNLLGAGNTIYF.

This clonotype turned up a few times. V and J are TRBV24-1 and TRBJ2-3; TRBD1 matches at 7 bases. Trimming at V came to 0 bases and at J to 0 bases, leaving 2 bases not matched to a gene. The CDR3 has 16 amino acids. Germline lookup yields CDR1 KGHDR and CDR2 SFDVKD. In DNA, the CDR3 is TGTGCCACCAGTGATTTGCCCAGGGGGAGCACAGATACGCAGTATTTT. Translating it yields CATSDLPRGSTDTQYF.

The count of this clonotype is one. The chain recombines TRBV18 with TRBJ2-5; D is undetermined. The CDR3 runs 14 residues. Germline assignment: CDR1 KGHSH and CDR2 LQKENI. The germline V and J ends were trimmed by 1 base and 3 bases, with 9 bases remaining between them. The CDR3 loop is CASSPLLSEETQYF. Here the CDR3 DNA reads TGTGCCAGCTCACCACTCTTATCTGAAGAGACCCAGTACTTC.

V usage is TRBV20-1 and J usage is TRBJ2-1, with 8 bases lining up with TRBD2. V shed 6 bases, J shed 8 bases, and the junction held 12 bases outside the gene matches. From germline, CDR1 is DFQATT and CDR2 SNEGSKA (reference sequence). The CDR3 has 14 amino acids. The CDR3 DNA sequence: TGCAGTGCCCCCCTCAGGGCGGGAGGATATGAGCAGTTCTTC. Encoded protein: CSAPLRAGGYEQFF.

This rearrangement joins TRBV6-1 to TRBJ1-6, with D possibly matching TRBD1 (5 bases). V lost 10 bases and J lost 10, with 20 bases in between. CDR1 is MNHNS, CDR2 SASEGT, per germline. The CDR3 length is 14 residues. The chain's CDR3 is CATVPTNEGSPLHF. The DNA of the CDR3 is TGTGCCACCGTACCGACTAATGAGGGGTCACCCCTCCACTTT.

The gene calls are TRBV27 and TRBJ1-5, with no clear D. Trimming took off 6 bases at V and 4 bases at J, with 7 bases between the two ends. The CDR3 runs 12 residues. Looked up from germline, CDR1 is MNHEY and CDR2 is SMNVEV (reference sequence). The CDR3 DNA sequence: TGTGCCAGCAGGTACGGTAATCAGCCCCAGCATTTT. This sequence encodes CASRYGNQPQHF.

This chain uses TRBV19 with TRBJ1-5; D unresolved. Trimming took 4 bases from V and 0 from J, leaving 13 bases between them. CDR3 length equals 16 residues. CDR1 and CDR2 from the germline V gene are LNHDA and SQIVND (reference sequence). The CDR3 DNA follows: TGTGCCAGTAGTAGACGGATGGGATATAGCAATCAGCCCCAGCATTTT. This sequence encodes CASSRRMGYSNQPQHF.

This clonotype was counted only a few times. The rearrangement links TRBV30 to TRBJ1-5, with D tentatively TRBD1 (6 bases). Germline assignment: CDR1 GTSNPN and CDR2 SVGIG (reference sequence). The CDR3 has 14 amino acids. V was cut by 1 base and J by 2 bases, with 9 bases left in between. This CDR3 reads CAWSARGGNQPQHF. Written as DNA, the CDR3 is TGTGCCTGGAGTGCCAGGGGCGGCAATCAGCCCCAGCATTTT.

This rearrangement joins TRBV12-3 or TRBV12-4 to TRBJ1-4, with D possibly being TRBD1 (6 bases). V lost 6 bases, J lost 7 bases, and 12 bases lay in between. This CDR3 has 13 residues. The CDR3 DNA follows: TGTGCCAGCAGCCCCCTACAGGGTGAAAAACTGTTTTTT. The encoded protein is CASSPLQGEKLFF.